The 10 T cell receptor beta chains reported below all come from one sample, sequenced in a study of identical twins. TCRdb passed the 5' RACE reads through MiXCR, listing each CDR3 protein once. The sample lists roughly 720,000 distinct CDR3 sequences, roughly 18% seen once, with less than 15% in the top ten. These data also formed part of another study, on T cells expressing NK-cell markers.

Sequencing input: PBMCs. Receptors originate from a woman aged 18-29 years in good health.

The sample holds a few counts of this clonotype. The CDR3 is CASSQQGAWEQYF. The CDR3 DNA reads as TGTGCCAGCAGCCAGCAGGGTGCATGGGAGCAGTACTTC. The J gene is TRBJ2-7, the V gene TRBV14, with D perhaps TRBD1 (5 bases). Trimming took off 3 bases at V and 7 bases at J, with 13 bases between the two ends. Germline CDR1 reads SGHDN; CDR2 reads FVKESK. This CDR3 contains 13 residues.

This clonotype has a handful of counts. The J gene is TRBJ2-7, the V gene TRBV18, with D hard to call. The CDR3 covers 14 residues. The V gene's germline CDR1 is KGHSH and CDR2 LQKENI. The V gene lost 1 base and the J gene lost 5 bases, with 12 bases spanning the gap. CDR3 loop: CASSPRAEEDEQYF. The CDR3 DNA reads TGTGCCAGCTCACCACGGGCAGAAGAGGACGAGCAGTACTTC.

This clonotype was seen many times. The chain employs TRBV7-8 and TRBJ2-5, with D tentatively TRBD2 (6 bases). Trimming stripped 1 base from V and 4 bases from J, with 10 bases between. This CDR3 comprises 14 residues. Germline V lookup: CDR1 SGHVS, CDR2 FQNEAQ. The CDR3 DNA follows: TGTGCCAGCAGCTTAGGGGGCGGGATAGAGACCCAGTACTTC. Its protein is CASSLGGGIETQYF. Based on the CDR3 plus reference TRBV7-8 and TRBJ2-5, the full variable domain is GAGVSQSPRYKVAKRGQDVALRCDPISGHVSLFWYQQALGQGPEFLTYFQNEAQLDKSGLPSDRFFAERPEGSVSTLKIQRTQQEDSAVYLCASSLGGGIETQYFGPGTRLLVL.

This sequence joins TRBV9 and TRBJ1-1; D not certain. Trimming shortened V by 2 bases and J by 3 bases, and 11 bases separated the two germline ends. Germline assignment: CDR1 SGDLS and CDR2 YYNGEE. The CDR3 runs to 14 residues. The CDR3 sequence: CASSVTGADTEAFF. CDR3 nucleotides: TGTGCCAGCAGCGTGACCGGAGCGGACACTGAAGCTTTCTTT.

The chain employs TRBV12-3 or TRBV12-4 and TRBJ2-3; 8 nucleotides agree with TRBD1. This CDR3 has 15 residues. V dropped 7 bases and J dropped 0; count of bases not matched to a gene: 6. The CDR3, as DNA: TGTGCCAGCACCCAGGACAGGGCCAGCACAGATACGCAGTATTTT. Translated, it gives CASTQDRASTDTQYF.

For the CDR3, the DNA is TGTGCCAGCAGCCTGAACAACCCGTACAATGAGCAGTTCTTC. It translates to CASSLNNPYNEQFF. The chain combines TRBV3-1 with TRBJ2-1; D unclear. The CDR3 is 14 residues long. The ends were cut back, 4 bases at V and 4 bases at J, with 11 bases in the middle. Germline CDR1 reads LGHDT; CDR2 reads YNNKEL (reference sequence).

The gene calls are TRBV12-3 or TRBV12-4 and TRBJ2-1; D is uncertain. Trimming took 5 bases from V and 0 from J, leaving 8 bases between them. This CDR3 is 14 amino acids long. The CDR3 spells CASSPKSSYNEQFF. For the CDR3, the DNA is TGTGCCAGCAGTCCCAAGAGCTCCTACAATGAGCAGTTCTTC.

Here the CDR3 DNA reads TGCAGTGCTGTACGGGAGCCCACAGATACGCAGTATTTT. Translation: CSAVREPTDTQYF. The rearrangement uses TRBV20-1 and TRBJ2-3, with D possibly being TRBD2 (6 bases). The CDR3 length is 13 residues. Germline CDR1 reads DFQATT; CDR2 reads SNEGSKA (reference sequence). Trimming pared 5 bases from V and 2 bases from J, leaving 11 bases between.

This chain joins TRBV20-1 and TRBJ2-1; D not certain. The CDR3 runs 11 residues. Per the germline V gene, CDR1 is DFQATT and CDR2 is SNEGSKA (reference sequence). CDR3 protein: CAAWAYNEQFF. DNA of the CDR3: TGCGCCGCTTGGGCTTACAATGAGCAGTTCTTC.

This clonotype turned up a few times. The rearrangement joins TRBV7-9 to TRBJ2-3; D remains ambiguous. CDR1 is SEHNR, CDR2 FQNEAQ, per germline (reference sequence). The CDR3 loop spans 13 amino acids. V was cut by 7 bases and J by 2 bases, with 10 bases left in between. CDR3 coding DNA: TGTGCCAGCACGAACGGTAACACAGATACGCAGTATTTT. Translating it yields CASTNGNTDTQYF.